These T cell receptor beta chains were read from a single sample in a study of T-cell memory formation after mild COVID-19. TCRdb independently ran MiXCR on the 5' RACE reads; one entry per CDR3 protein. The repertoire includes 400,000 to 500,000 distinct CDR3 sequences, 20% to 30% of them detected once, and about 10% sits in the top ten. Sequencing was carried out using PBMCs or a T cell subset sorted from them (not recorded which). Receptors were obtained from an adult woman who had mild COVID-19 (a few samples of this study predate the infection). Cell type and time point are not known. CDR3s include the opening cysteine and the closing phenylalanine or tryptophan. A D gene is named only where the DNA matches it firmly. Clone size is stated in some rows and not others, as once, few, many or a class when expanded.

V: TRBV12-3/TRBV12-4; D: NA; size: few; J: TRBJ2-1; CDR3: CASSFPLGGEFF; DNA: TGTGCCAGCAGTTTTCCTTTGGGGGGAGAGTTCTTC
V: TRBV5-5; D: NA; size: NA; J: TRBJ2-7; CDR3: CASSLGAGLPPEQYF; DNA: TGTGCCAGCAGCTTGGGGGCAGGCCTGCCCCCCGAGCAGTACTTC
V: TRBV6-2/TRBV6-3; D: NA; size: few; J: TRBJ2-1; CDR3: CASSYWGEFNEQFF; DNA: TGTGCCAGCAGTTACTGGGGGGAGTTCAATGAGCAGTTCTTC
V: TRBV29-1; D: TRBD2; size: NA; J: TRBJ2-1; CDR3: CSVGGTSGHSYNEQFF; DNA: TGCAGCGTCGGGGGGACTAGCGGGCACTCCTACAATGAGCAGTTCTTC
V: TRBV5-1; D: NA; size: few; J: TRBJ2-1; CDR3: CASSNQGMEYNEQFF; DNA: TGCGCCAGCAGCAACCAGGGGATGGAGTACAATGAGCAGTTCTTC
V: TRBV19; D: TRBD1; size: NA; J: TRBJ2-2; CDR3: CASTGTGEIGELFF; DNA: TGTGCCAGTACCGGGACAGGGGAGATCGGGGAGCTGTTTTTT
V: TRBV12-3/TRBV12-4; D: TRBD1; size: few; J: TRBJ2-5; CDR3: CASSVRQGSETQYF; DNA: TGTGCCAGCAGTGTGAGACAGGGGTCAGAGACCCAGTACTTC
V: TRBV30; D: NA; size: NA; J: TRBJ1-3; CDR3: CAWRMGYSGNTIYF; DNA: TGTGCCTGGAGGATGGGCTACTCTGGAAACACCATATATTTT
V: TRBV5-1; D: NA; size: NA; J: TRBJ1-2; CDR3: CASSLVPGNYGYTF; DNA: TGCGCCAGCAGCTTGGTGCCGGGAAACTATGGCTACACCTTC
V: TRBV2; D: TRBD1; size: NA; J: TRBJ1-2; CDR3: CASSEGQGARGYTF; DNA: TGTGCCAGCAGTGAAGGACAGGGGGCGCGAGGCTACACCTTC
V: TRBV6-5; D: TRBD2; size: NA; J: TRBJ2-7; CDR3: CASIPPAGGGEYF; DNA: TGTGCCAGTATCCCCCCGGCGGGAGGGGGTGAGTACTTC
V: TRBV29-1; D: NA; size: few; J: TRBJ2-1; CDR3: CSAQGGTNSYNEQFF; DNA: TGCAGCGCGCAAGGCGGGACCAACTCCTACAATGAGCAGTTCTTC
V: TRBV5-6; D: TRBD1; size: NA; J: TRBJ2-7; CDR3: CASSFVDRVSF; DNA: TGTGCCAGCAGCTTTGTGGACAGGGTGTCCTTC
V: TRBV6-5; D: NA; size: many; J: TRBJ1-1; CDR3: CASKPVGVKTEAFF; DNA: TGTGCCAGCAAGCCAGTGGGGGTGAAGACTGAAGCTTTCTTT